This paragraph covers one T cell receptor beta chain sequence. Its target is unknown. An end of the junction differs from the germline gene, which may be a read error. The record originates from a study of response to subunit inactivated influenza vaccine. The study's findings and limits: The authors proposed limited new T cell recruitment per seasonal influenza vaccination.

MiXCR was run by TCRdb on the RT-PCR reads, yielding one entry per CDR3 protein. Of roughly 710,000 distinct CDR3 sequences in the sample, 12% to 15% were seen once. The material sequenced was PBMCs from blood, taken 14 to 15 days before vaccination. This TCR was sampled from a man aged 45-65 years who received an inactivated influenza vaccine.

The CDR3 bases are TGTGCCAGCACCTTATATGGGACGATGAACACTGAAGCTTTCTTT. Protein product: CASTLYGTMNTEAFF. V and J are TRBV11-1 and TRBJ1-1; D possibly corresponds to TRBD1 (5 bases). This CDR3 has 15 amino acids. Germline-derived CDR1 and CDR2 are SGHAT and FQDESV (reference sequence).